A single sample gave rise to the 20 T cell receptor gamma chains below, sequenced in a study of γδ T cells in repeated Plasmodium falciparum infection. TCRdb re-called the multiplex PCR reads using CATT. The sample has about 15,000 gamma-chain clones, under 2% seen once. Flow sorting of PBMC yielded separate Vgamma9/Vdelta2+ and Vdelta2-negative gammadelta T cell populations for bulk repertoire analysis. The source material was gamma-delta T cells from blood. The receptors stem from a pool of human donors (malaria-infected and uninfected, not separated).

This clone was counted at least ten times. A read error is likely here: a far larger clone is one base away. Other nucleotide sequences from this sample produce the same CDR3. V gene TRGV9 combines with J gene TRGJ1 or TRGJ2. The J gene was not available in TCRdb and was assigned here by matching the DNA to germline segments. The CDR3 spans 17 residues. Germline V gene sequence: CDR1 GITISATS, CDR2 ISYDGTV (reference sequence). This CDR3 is CALWEVLGIGNYYKKLF. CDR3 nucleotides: TGTGCCCTGTGGGAGGTGCTTGGGATAGGAAATTATTATAAGAAACTCTTT.

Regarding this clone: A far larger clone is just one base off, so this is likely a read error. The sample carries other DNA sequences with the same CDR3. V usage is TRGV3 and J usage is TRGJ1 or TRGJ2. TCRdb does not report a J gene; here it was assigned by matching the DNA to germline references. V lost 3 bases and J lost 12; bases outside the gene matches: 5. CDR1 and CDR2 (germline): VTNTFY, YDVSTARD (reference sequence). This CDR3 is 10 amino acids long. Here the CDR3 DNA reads TGTGCCACCTGGGACGACAGGAAACTCTTT. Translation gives CATWDDRKLF.

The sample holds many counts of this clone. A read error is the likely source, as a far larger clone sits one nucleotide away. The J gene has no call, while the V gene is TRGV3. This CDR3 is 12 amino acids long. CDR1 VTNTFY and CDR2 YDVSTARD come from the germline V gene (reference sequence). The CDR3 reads CATWDRLYKKLF. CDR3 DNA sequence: TGTGCCACCTGGGACAGGCTTTATAAGAAGCTCTTT.

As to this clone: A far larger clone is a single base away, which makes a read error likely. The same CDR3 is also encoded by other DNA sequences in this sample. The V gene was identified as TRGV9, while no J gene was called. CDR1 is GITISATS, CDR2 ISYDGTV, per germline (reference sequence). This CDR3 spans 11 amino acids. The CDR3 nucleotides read TGTGCCTTGTGGGAGGTCGGAAAGAAGCTCTTT. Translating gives CALWEVGKKLF.

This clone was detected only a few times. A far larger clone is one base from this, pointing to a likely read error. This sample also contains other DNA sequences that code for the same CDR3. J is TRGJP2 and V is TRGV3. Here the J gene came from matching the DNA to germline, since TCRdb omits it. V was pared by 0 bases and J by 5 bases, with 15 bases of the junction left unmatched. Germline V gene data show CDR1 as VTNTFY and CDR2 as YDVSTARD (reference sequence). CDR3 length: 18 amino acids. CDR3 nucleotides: TGTGCCACCTGGGACAGGCCATTAGGCCCTTGGAGTGATTGGATCAAGACGTTT. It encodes CATWDRPLGPWSDWIKTF.

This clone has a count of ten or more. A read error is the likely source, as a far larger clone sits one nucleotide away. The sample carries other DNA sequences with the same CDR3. Written as DNA, the CDR3 is TGTGCCTTGCGGGATCAGCATAAGAAACTCTTT. Amino acid sequence: CALRDQHKKLF. This chain joins TRGV9 and TRGJ1 or TRGJ2. The J gene, absent from TCRdb, was called here by matching the DNA to germline. Germline-derived CDR1 and CDR2 are GITISATS and ISYDGTV (reference sequence). The CDR3 totals 11 residues.

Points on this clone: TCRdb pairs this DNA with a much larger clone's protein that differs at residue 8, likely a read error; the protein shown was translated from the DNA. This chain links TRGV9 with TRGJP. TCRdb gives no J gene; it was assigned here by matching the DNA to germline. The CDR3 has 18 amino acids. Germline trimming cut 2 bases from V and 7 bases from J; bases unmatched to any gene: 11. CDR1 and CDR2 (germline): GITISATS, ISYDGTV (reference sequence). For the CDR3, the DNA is TGTGCCTTGTGGGAGGAACGCAAGCAGGAGTTGGGCAAAAAAATCAAGGTATTT. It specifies CALWEERKQELGKKIKVF.

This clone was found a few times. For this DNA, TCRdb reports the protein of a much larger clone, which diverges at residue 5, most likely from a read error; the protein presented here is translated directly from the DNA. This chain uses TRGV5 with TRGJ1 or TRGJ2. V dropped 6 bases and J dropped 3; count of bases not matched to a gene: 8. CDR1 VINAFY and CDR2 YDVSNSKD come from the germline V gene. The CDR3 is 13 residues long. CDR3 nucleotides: TGTGCCACCTGGTACACGTTTTATTATAAGAAACTCTTT. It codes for CATWYTFYYKKLF.

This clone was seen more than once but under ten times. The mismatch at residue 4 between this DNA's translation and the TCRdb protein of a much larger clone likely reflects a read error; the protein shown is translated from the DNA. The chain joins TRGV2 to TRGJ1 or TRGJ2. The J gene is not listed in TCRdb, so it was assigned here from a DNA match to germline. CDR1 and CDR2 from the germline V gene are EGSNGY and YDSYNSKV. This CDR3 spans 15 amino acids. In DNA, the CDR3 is TGTGCCACCAGGGACGGTGTTCTGAATTATTATAAGAAACTCTTT. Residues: CATRDGVLNYYKKLF.

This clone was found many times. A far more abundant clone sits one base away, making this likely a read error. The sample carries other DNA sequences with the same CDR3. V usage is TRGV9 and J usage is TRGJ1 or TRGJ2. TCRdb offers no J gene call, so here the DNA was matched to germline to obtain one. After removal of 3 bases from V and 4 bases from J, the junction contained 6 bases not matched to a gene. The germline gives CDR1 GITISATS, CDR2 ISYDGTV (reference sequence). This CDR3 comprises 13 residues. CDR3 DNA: TGTGCCTTGTGGGAGCCTTCCTATTATAAGAAACTCTTT. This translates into CALWEPSYYKKLF.

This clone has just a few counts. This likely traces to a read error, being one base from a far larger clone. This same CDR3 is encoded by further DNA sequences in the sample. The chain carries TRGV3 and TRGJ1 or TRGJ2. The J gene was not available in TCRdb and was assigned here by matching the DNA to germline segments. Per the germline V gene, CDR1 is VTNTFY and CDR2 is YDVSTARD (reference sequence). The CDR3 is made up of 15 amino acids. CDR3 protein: CATWDRSLLYYKKLF. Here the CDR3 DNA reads TGTGCCACCTGGGACAGGTCCCTTCTTTATTACAAGAAACTCTTT.

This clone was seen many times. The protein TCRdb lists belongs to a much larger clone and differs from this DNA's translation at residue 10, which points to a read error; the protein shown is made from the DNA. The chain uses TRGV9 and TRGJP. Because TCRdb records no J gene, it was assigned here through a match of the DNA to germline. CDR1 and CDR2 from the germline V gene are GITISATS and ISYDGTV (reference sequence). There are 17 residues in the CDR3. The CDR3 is CALWEVPQESGKKIKVF. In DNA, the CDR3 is TGTGCCTTGTGGGAGGTGCCTCAAGAGTCGGGCAAAAAAATCAAGGTATTT.

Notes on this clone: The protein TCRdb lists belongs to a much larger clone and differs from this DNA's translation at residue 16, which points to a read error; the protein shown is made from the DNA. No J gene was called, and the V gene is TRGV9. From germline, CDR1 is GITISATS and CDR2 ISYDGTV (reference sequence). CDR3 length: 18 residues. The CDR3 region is CALWEVHSGELGKKIEVF. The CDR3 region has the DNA TGTGCCTTGTGGGAGGTGCATTCGGGAGAGTTGGGCAAAAAAATCGAGGTATTT.

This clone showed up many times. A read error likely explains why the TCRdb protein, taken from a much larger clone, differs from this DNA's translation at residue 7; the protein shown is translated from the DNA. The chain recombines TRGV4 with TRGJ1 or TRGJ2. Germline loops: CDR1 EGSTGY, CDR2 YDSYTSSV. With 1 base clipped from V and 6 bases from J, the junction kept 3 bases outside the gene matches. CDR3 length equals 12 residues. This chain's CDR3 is CATWDGSYKKLF. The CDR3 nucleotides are TGTGCCACCTGGGATGGCAGTTATAAGAAACTCTTT.

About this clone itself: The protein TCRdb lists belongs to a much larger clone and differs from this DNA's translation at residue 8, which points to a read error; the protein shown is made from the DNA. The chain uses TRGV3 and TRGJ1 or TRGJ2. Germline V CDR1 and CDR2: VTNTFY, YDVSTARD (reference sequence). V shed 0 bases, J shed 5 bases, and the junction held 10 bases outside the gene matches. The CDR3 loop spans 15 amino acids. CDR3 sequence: CATWDRRGGDYKKLF. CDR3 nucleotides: TGTGCCACCTGGGACAGGCGTGGTGGGGATTATAAGAAACTCTTT.

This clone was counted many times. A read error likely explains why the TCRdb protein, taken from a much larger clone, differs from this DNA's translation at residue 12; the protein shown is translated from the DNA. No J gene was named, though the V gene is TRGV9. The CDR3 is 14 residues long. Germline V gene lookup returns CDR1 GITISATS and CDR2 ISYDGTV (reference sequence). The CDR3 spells CALWGDSNYYKRLF. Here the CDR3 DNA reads TGTGCCTTGTGGGGCGATTCGAATTATTATAAGAGACTCTTT.

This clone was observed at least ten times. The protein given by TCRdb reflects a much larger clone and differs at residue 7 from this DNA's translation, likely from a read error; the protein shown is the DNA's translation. The CDR3 bases are TGTGCCTTGTGGGAGGTGAGGGCCAAGTTGGGCAAAAAAATCAAGGTATTT. Protein: CALWEVRAKLGKKIKVF. The rearrangement links TRGV9 to TRGJP. The J gene was missing in TCRdb and was found by matching the end of the DNA to germline. This CDR3 contains 17 residues. V trimming: 0 bases; J trimming: 8 bases; junction bases outside the gene matches: 7. Germline CDR1 reads GITISATS; CDR2 reads ISYDGTV (reference sequence).

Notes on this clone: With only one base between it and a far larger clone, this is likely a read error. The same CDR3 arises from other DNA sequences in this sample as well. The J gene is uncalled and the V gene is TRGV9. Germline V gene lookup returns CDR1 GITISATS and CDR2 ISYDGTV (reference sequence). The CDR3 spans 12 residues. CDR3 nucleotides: TGTGCCTTGTGGGAGAATTATTATAAAAAACTCTTT. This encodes CALWENYYKKLF.

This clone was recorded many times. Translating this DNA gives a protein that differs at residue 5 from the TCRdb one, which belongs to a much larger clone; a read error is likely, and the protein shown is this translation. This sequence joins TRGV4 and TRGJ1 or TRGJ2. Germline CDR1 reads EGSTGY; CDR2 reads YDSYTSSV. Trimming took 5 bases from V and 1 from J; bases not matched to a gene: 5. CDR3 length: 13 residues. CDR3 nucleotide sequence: TGTGCCACCTGGGGTGAAAATTATTATAAGAAACTCTTT. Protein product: CATWGENYYKKLF.

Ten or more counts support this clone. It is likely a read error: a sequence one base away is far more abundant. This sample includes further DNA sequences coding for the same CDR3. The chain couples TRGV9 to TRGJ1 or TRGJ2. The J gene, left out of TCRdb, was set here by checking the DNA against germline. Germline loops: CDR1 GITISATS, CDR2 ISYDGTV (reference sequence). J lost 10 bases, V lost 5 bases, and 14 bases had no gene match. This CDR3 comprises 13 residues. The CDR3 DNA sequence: TGTGCCTTGTGGGTGCGGCCTTTTTACAAGAAACTCTTT. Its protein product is CALWVRPFYKKLF.